One TCR beta chain is described in this entry. Its antigen is as yet unknown. The source of the sample is a study of post-analysis software for immune sequencing data. As for the study in general: Disease courses included relapsing-remitting, secondary progressive and progressive-relapsing multiple sclerosis. Study observations and caveats: TRBV5-6, TRBV5-1 and TRBV20-1 belonged to a set of about five TRBV segments that were more frequent in patients than controls. Comparison with controls showed significantly lower normalized Chao1 diversity in multiple sclerosis patients. F-measure co-clustering was strong for batch-matched samples.

Tagging with unique molecular identifiers was a feature of the TCR beta cDNA libraries. Once about 0.95 to 10 million T cells were used, hundreds of thousands of cDNA molecules resulted. One entry per CDR3 protein results from TCRdb running MiXCR on the PCR reads. The table has 550,000 to 700,000 distinct CDR3 sequences, about 40% seen once. CDR3 length equals 14 residues. V gave up 3 bases and J gave up 7 bases, with 18 bases separating them. Germline loops: CDR1 DFQATT, CDR2 SNEGSKA (reference sequence). Specimen: blood. This receptor was taken from a girl between 10 and 17 years old with multiple sclerosis. The rearrangement uses TRBV20-1 and TRBJ1-2; weak D call: TRBD1 (5 bases). CDR3 nucleotides: TGCAGTGCTAGTTTACAGACCTTTAGGGGTGGCTACACCTTC. Protein: CSASLQTFRGGYTF.